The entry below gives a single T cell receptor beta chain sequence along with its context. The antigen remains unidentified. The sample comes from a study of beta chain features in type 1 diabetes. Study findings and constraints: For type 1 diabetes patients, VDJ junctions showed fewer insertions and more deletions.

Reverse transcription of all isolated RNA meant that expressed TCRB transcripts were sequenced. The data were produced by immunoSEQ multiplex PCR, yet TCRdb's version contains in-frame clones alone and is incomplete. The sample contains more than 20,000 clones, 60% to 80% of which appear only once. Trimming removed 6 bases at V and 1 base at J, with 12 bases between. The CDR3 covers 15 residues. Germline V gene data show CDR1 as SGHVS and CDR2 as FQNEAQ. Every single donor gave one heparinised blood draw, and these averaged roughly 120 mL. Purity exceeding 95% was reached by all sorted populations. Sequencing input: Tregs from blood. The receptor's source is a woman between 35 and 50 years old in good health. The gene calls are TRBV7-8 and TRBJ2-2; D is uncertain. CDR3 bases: TGTGCCAGCAGGGAGAGCAGAATGAACACCGGGGAGCTGTTTTTT. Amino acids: CASRESRMNTGELFF.